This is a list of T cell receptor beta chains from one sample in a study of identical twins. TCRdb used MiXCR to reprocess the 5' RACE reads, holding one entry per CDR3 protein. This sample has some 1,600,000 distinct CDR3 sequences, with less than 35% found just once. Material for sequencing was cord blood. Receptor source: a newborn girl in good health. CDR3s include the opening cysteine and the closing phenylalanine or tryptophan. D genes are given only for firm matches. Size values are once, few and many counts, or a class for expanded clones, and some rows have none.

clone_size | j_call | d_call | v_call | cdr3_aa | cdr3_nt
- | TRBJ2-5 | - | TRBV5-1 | CASSLAGLVETQYF | TGCGCCAGCAGCTTGGCGGGGCTAGTAGAGACCCAGTACTTC
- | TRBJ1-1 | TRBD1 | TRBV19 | CASSIPRGRVTEAFF | TGTGCCAGTAGTATACCTAGGGGGCGAGTCACTGAAGCTTTCTTT
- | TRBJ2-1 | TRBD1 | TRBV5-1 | CASSLGGQGVYNEQFF | TGCGCCAGCAGCTTGGGGGGACAGGGGGTTTACAATGAGCAGTTCTTC
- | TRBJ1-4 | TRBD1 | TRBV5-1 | CASSLSGTGEKLFF | TGCGCCAGCAGCTTGTCGGGGACAGGGGAAAAACTGTTTTTT
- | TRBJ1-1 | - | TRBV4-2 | CASSQEDDYTEAFF | TGTGCCAGCAGCCAAGAGGATGACTACACTGAAGCTTTCTTT
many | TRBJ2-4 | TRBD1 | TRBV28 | CASSPQGIKNIQYF | TGTGCCAGCAGCCCACAGGGGATCAAAAACATTCAGTACTTC
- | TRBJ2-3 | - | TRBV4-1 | CASSQDPRVDTQYF | TGCGCCAGCAGCCAAGACCCTCGAGTAGATACGCAGTATTTT
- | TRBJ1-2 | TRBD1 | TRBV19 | CASMTGVYGYTF | TGTGCCAGTATGACAGGGGTCTATGGCTACACCTTC
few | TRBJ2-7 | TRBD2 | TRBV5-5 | CASSLELAGYFYEQYF | TGTGCCAGCAGCTTGGAACTAGCGGGGTACTTCTACGAGCAGTACTTC
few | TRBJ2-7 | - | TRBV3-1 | CASSGGRTNYEQYF | TGTGCCAGCAGTGGGGGGAGGACCAACTACGAGCAGTACTTC
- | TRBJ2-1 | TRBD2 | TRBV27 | CASSLFLAGENEQFF | TGTGCCAGCAGTTTATTTCTAGCGGGGGAAAATGAGCAGTTCTTC
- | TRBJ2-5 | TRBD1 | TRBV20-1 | CSAKTGIQETQYF | TGCAGTGCGAAGACAGGGATCCAAGAGACCCAGTACTTC
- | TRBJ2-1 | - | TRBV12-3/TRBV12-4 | CANSLYGGSYNEQFF | TGTGCCAACAGTTTATATGGCGGCTCCTACAATGAGCAGTTCTTC
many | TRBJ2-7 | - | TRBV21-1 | CASSFRDTGSYEQYF | TGTGCCAGCAGCTTTCGGGACACCGGCTCCTACGAGCAGTACTTC
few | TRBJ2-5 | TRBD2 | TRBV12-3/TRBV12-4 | CASSILAGRETQYF | TGTGCCAGCAGTATCCTAGCGGGCCGAGAGACCCAGTACTTC
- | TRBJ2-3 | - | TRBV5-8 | CARGFRGADTQYF | TGTGCCAGAGGGTTCCGGGGCGCAGATACGCAGTATTTT
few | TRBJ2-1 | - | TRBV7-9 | CASSFQGPNEQFF | TGTGCCAGCAGCTTTCAGGGCCCGAATGAGCAGTTCTTC
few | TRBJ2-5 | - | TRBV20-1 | CSASRDGEMETQYF | TGCAGTGCTAGTCGGGACGGAGAGATGGAGACCCAGTACTTC
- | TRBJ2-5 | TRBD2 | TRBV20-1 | CSASGGGWYQETQYF | TGCAGTGCTAGCGGGGGGGGATGGTACCAAGAGACCCAGTACTTC
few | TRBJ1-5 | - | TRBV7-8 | CASSTRDWGGNQPQHF | TGTGCCAGCAGCACTAGGGATTGGGGGGGCAATCAGCCCCAGCATTTT
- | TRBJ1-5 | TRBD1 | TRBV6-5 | CASSYRQDRETNQPQHF | TGTGCCAGCAGTTATCGCCAAGACAGGGAAACCAATCAGCCCCAGCATTTT
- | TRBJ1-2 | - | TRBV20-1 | CSAIEMTQGYGYTF | TGCAGTGCGATTGAGATGACCCAGGGCTATGGCTACACCTTC
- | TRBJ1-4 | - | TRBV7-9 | CASSSVWTTNEKLFF | TGTGCCAGCAGTTCTGTTTGGACAACTAATGAAAAACTGTTTTTT
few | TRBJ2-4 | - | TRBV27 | CASRKIQGTGGNIQYF | TGTGCCAGCCGGAAAATACAGGGAACCGGGGGAAACATTCAGTACTTC
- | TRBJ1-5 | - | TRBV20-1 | CSATLEGTRQPQHF | TGCAGTGCTACTCTTGAGGGGACGAGGCAGCCCCAGCATTTT
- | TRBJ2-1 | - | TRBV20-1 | CSAREVRGSYNEQFF | TGCAGTGCTAGAGAGGTCCGGGGCTCCTACAATGAGCAGTTCTTC
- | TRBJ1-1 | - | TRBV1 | CTSSQDRDTEAFF | TGCACCAGCAGCCAAGATAGGGACACTGAAGCTTTCTTT
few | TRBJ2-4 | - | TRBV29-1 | CSGTLVAKNIQYF | TGCAGCGGTACTTTAGTAGCCAAAAACATTCAGTACTTC
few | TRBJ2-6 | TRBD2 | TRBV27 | CASSLRTSWLPGANVLTF | TGTGCCAGCAGTTTAAGGACTAGCTGGTTGCCTGGGGCCAACGTCCTGACTTTC
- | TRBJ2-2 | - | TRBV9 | CASSVDIGSPNTGELFF | TGTGCCAGCAGCGTAGATATAGGGAGTCCGAACACCGGGGAGCTGTTTTTT
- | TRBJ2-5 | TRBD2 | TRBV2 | CASSSGTSGGETQYF | TGTGCCAGCAGCTCCGGGACTAGCGGAGGGGAGACCCAGTACTTC
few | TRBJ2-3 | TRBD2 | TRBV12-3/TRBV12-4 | CASSFYSGSSDTQYF | TGTGCCAGCAGTTTTTATAGCGGGAGCTCAGATACGCAGTATTTT
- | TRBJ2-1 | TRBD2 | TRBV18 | CASSPKTGGPQGNEQFF | TGTGCCAGCTCCCCTAAGACGGGAGGGCCTCAGGGAAATGAGCAGTTCTTC
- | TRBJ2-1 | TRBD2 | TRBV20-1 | CSATGTGGPYNEQFF | TGCAGTGCTACCGGGACGGGGGGGCCCTACAATGAGCAGTTCTTC
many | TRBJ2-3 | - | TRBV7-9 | CASSDEYTQYF | TGTGCCAGCAGCGATGAATATACGCAGTATTTT
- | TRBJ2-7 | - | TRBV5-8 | CASSQVGFDEQYF | TGTGCCAGCAGCCAGGTGGGGTTCGACGAGCAGTACTTC
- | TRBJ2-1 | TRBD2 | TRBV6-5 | CASSPWPSGDNEQFF | TGTGCCAGCAGTCCCTGGCCTAGCGGGGACAATGAGCAGTTCTTC
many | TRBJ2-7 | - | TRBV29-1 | CSALDTAYEQYF | TGCAGCGCCCTCGATACGGCCTACGAGCAGTACTTC
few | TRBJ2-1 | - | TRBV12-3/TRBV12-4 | CASRQDRWSSYNEQFF | TGTGCCAGCAGGCAAGACAGGTGGAGCTCCTACAATGAGCAGTTCTTC
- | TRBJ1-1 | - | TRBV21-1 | CASSKKTRDRGGKKNTEAFF | TGTGCCAGCAGCAAAAAAACGAGAGACAGGGGAGGAAAGAAGAACACTGAAGCTTTCTTT
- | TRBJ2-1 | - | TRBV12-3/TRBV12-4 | CASSKAAGHLGEQFF | TGTGCCAGCAGTAAAGCGGCAGGCCACCTCGGTGAGCAGTTCTTC
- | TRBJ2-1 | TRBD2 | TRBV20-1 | CSARDPRASGDNVQFF | TGCAGTGCTAGAGATCCTCGGGCTAGCGGGGACAATGTGCAGTTCTTC
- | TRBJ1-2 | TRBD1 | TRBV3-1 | CASSQGQGASFLYGYTF | TGTGCCAGCAGCCAAGGACAGGGCGCGTCCTTTCTCTATGGCTACACCTTC
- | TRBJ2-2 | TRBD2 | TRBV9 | CASSPYTSGANTGELFF | TGTGCCAGCAGCCCTTACACTAGCGGGGCGAACACCGGGGAGCTGTTTTTT
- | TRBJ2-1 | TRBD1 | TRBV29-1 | CSAWDRGRLSSYNEQFF | TGCAGCGCCTGGGACAGGGGGCGCCTGAGCTCCTACAATGAGCAGTTCTTC
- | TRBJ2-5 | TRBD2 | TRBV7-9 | CASSPSTVSGETQYF | TGTGCCAGCAGCCCCTCAACTGTTAGCGGGGAGACCCAGTACTTC
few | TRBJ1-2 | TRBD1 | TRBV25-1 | CASSEPGQGRYGYTF | TGTGCCAGCAGTGAACCGGGACAGGGAAGATATGGCTACACCTTC
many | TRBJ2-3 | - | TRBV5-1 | CASSFEQSVDTQYF | TGCGCCAGCAGCTTTGAACAGTCGGTGGATACGCAGTATTTT
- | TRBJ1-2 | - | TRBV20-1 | CSAPPGPPVDGYTF | TGCAGTGCCCCACCGGGACCCCCGGTCGATGGCTACACCTTC
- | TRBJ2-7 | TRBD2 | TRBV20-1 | CSARNLRGTSGTSAYEQYF | TGCAGTGCTAGAAACCTTAGGGGGACTAGCGGGACTTCGGCCTACGAGCAGTACTTC
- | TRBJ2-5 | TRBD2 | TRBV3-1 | CASSPLFASGETQYF | TGTGCCAGCAGCCCCCTTTTCGCTAGCGGGGAGACCCAGTACTTC